The clone carrying this T cell receptor (beta chain) has a handful of counts. The antigen is unknown. TCRdb itself ran the reads through MiXCR, one entry per CDR3 protein. The sample shows 350,000 to 500,000 distinct CDR3 sequences, approximately 30% of them seen only once. This entry comes from a study of T cell repertoires in cytomegalovirus infection. Study-wide background: Indications of both CMV infection and matching HLA type were provided by public TCR beta signatures.

Study-wide results and limits: CMV-specific HLA-C-restricted TCR beta clonotypes dominated the ex vivo response.

Germline lookup yields CDR1 LNHDA and CDR2 SQIVND (reference sequence). V dropped 4 bases and J dropped 0 bases, with 9 bases sitting between them. This CDR3 comprises 14 residues. The genes are TRBV19 and TRBJ1-1; D perhaps matches TRBD1 (5 bases). The sample comprised PBMCs. This clonotype originated in a human donor in good health (CMV status not recorded). Some clones in this sample may be carry-over from other donors' samples. DNA of the CDR3: TGTGCCAGTAGTAAGACAGATTTGAACACTGAAGCTTTCTTT. As protein: CASSKTDLNTEAFF.